This TCR beta chain was observed in a study of shared clonotypes between healthy human individuals. The authors distributed each subset's genomic DNA evenly over several immunoSEQ plates. Sequencing used immunoSEQ multiplex PCR; TCRdb keeps in-frame clones, though not all of them. The data hold about 1.5 million clones, with approximately 98% observed a single time. Germline V CDR1 and CDR2: SGHTS, YDEGEE. V was clipped by 6 bases and J by 2 bases, with 13 bases between them. The CDR3 is 14 residues long. Sample: naive CD4+ T cells sorted from blood. Noted subset: CD45RA+ positively selected. This sequence joins TRBV5-8 and TRBJ2-3, with D perhaps TRBD1 or TRBD2 (5 bases each). The clonotype was recovered from a man under 40 in good health. CDR3 loop: CASTIGTLTDTQYF. The CDR3 nucleotides read TGTGCCAGCACTATCGGGACCCTCACAGATACGCAGTATTTT.